This T cell receptor beta chain was sequenced during a study of blood T cell repertoires in COVID-19. This CDR3 has 13 residues. The germline CDR1 and CDR2 sequences are MDHEN and SYDVKM. V shed 8 bases, J shed 6 bases, and the junction held 4 bases outside the gene matches. Assay used: immunoSEQ multiplex PCR; TCRdb lists only in-frame clones, some missing. The sample includes about 58,000 clones, roughly 80% of them seen just once. Source material: peripheral blood. The receptor was derived from a man between 50 and 59 years old with COVID-19, enrolled during active disease. The chain uses TRBV28 and TRBJ1-5; 10 bases align to TRBD1. For the CDR3, the DNA is TGTGCCAGCGACGGGACAGGGGTTCAGCCCCAGCATTTT. Protein product: CASDGTGVQPQHF.